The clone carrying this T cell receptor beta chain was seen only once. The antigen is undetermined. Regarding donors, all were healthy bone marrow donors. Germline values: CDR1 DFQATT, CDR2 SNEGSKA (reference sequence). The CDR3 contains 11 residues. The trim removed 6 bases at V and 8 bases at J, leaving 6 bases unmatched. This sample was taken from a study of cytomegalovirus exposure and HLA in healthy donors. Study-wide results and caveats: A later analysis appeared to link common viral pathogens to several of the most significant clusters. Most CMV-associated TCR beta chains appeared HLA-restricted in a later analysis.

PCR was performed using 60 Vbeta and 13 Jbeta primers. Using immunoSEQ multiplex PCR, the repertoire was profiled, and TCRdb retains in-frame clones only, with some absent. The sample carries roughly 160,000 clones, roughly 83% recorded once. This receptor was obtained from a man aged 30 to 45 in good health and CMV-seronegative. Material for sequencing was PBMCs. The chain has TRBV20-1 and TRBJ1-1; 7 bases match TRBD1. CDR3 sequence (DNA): TGCAGTGCCCCCCAGGACAGGGAAGCTTTCTTT. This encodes CSAPQDREAFF.